The clone carrying this T cell receptor beta chain has just a few counts. The sample originates from a study of T-cell reconstitution after alpha-beta-depleted transplantation in children. After removal of 8 bases from V and 5 bases from J, the junction contained 11 bases not matched to a gene. The CDR3 covers 14 residues. Preparation of the TCRbeta library involved a method that used unique molecular identifiers. TCRdb ran MiXCR on the PCR reads and lists one entry per CDR3 protein. The sample carries 440,000 or so distinct CDR3 sequences, under 13% recorded once. V gene TRBV12-3 or TRBV12-4 combines with J gene TRBJ2-7, with 8 bases aligning to TRBD1. This TCR came from a human donor who donated a stem cell graft to a child with acute myeloid leukemia. The sequenced sample was PBMCs from the stem cell graft donor, obtained from the stem cell graft. This CDR3 reads CASLRAQGANEQYF. The CDR3, as DNA: TGTGCCAGCCTGAGGGCCCAGGGGGCTAACGAGCAGTACTTC.